The T cell receptor (beta chain) described here comes from a study of T cell responses to AZD1222 COVID-19 vaccine. Study overall: Analyses pooled second doses at about 4 or about 12 weeks.

Libraries were prepared by immunoSEQ multiplex PCR; TCRdb keeps only in-frame clonotypes and omits some of them. Of about 180,000 clones listed, about 86% are singletons. General study results and limits: All repertoire sampling was performed exclusively after the peak T cell response.

Per the germline V gene, CDR1 is MDHEN and CDR2 is SYDVKM. This CDR3 is built from 15 residues. Trimming cost V 2 bases and J 1 base; bases outside gene matches: 4. In the case of this clone: Its cognate antigen is unknown.

This clonotype originated in an adult in good health. This chain links TRBV28 with TRBJ2-7, with 8 bases matching TRBD2. Sequenced here: peripheral blood, sampled on day 0 of AZD1222 vaccination. The CDR3 nucleotides are TGTGCCAGCAGTTTAGGGCTAGCGGGTTCCTACGAGCAGTACTTC. Protein sequence: CASSLGLAGSYEQYF.